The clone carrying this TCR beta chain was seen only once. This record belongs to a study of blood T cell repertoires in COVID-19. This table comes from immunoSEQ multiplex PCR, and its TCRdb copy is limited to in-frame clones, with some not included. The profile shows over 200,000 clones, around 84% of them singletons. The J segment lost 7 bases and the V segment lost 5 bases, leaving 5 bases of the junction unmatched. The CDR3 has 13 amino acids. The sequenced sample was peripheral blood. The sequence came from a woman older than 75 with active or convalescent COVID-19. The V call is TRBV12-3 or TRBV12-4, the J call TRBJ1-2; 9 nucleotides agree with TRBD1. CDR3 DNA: TGTGCCAGCAGTGGGAGGACAGGGGTTGGCTACACCTTC. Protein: CASSGRTGVGYTF.